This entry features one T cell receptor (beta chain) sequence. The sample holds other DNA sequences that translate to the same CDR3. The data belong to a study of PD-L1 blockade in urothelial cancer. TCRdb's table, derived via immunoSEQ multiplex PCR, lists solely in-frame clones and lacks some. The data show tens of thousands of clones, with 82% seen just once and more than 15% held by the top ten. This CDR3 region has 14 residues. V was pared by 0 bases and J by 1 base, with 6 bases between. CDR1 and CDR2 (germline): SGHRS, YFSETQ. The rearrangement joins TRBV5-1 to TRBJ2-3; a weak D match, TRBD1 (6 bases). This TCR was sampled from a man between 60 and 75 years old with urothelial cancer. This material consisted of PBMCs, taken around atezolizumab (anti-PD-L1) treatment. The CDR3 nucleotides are TGCGCCAGCAGCTTGGACAGGGGCACAGATACGCAGTATTTT. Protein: CASSLDRGTDTQYF.